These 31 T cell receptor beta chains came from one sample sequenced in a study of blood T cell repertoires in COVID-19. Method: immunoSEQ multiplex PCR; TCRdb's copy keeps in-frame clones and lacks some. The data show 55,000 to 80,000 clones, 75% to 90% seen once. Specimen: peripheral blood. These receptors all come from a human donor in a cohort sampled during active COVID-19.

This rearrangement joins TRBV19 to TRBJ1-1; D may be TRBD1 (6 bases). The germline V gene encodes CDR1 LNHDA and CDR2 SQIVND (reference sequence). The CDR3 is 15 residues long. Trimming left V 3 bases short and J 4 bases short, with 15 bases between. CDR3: CASSIQQGRVTEAFF. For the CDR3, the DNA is TGTGCCAGTAGTATCCAGCAGGGGCGGGTCACTGAAGCTTTCTTT.

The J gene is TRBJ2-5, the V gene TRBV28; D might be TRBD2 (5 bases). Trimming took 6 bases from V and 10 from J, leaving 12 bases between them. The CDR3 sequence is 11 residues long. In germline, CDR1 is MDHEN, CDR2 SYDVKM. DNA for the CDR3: TGTGCCAGCAGCCAAGAGGGCCTCCAGTACTTC. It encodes CASSQEGLQYF.

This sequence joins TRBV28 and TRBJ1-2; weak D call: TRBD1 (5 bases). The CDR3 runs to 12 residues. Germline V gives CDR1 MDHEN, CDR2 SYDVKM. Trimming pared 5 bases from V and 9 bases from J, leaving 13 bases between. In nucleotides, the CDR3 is TGTGCCAGCAGTGCCCAACAGGAGAGCTACACCTTC. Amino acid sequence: CASSAQQESYTF.

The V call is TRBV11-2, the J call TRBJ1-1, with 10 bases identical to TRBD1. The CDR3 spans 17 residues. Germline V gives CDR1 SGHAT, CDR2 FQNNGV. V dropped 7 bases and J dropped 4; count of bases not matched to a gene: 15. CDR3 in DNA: TGTGCCAGCAAACCGGGACAGGGGCGGTTCAAGGGCACTGAAGCTTTCTTT. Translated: CASKPGQGRFKGTEAFF.

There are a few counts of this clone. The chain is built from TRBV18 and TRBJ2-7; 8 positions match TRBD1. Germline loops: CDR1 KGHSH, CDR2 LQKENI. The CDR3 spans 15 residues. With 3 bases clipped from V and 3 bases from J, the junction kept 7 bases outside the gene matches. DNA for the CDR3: TGTGCCAGCTCACCTCCAGGGGGCCTACTCTACGAGCAGTACTTC. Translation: CASSPPGGLLYEQYF.

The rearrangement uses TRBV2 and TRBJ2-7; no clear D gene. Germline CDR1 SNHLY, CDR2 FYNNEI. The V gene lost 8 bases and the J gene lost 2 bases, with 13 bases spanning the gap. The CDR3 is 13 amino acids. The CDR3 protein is CASHSTQAYEQYF. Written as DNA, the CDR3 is TGTGCCAGCCATTCCACCCAGGCCTACGAGCAGTACTTC.

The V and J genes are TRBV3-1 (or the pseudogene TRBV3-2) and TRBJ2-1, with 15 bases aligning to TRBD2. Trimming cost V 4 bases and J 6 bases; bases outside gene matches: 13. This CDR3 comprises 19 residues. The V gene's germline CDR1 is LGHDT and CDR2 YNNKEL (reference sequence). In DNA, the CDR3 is TGTGCCAGCAGCCGGACTAGCGGGGGGGCCGATCTCGCGGGCAATGAGCAGTTCTTC. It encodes CASSRTSGGADLAGNEQFF.

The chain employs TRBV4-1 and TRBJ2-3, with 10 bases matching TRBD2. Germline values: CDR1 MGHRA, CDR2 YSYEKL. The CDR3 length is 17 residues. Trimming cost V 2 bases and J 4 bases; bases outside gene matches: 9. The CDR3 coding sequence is TGCGCCAGCAGCCAAAAGGGGGCTAGCGGGAGTGCAGATACGCAGTATTTT. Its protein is CASSQKGASGSADTQYF.

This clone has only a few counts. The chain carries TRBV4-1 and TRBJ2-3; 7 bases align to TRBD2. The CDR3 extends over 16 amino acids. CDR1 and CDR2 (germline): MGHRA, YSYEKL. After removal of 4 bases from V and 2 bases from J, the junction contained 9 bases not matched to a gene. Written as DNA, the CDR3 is TGCGCCAGCAGCCTGCAACCGGGAGGACCCACAGATACGCAGTATTTT. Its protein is CASSLQPGGPTDTQYF.

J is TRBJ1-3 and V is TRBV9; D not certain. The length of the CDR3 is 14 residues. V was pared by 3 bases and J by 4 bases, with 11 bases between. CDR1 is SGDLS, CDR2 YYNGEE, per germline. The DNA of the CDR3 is TGTGCCAGCAGCGCCGAGTCTTTCGGAAACACCATATATTTT. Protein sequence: CASSAESFGNTIYF.

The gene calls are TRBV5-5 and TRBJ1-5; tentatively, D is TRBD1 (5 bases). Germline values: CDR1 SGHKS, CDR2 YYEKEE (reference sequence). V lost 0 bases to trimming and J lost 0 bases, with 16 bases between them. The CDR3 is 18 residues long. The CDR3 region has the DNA TGTGCCAGCAGCTTGGGGGAGGGGCACCCCCGTAGCAATCAGCCCCAGCATTTT. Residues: CASSLGEGHPRSNQPQHF.

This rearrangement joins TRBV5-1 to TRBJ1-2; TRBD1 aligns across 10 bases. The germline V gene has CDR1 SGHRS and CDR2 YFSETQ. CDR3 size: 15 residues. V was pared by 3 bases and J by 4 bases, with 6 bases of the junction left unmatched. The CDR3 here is CASSSGQGVVYGYTF. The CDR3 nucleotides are TGCGCCAGCAGCTCTGGACAGGGGGTCGTCTATGGCTACACCTTC.

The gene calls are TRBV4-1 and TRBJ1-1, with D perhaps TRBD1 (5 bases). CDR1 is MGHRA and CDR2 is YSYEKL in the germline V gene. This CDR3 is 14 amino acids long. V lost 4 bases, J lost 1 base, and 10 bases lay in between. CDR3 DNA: TGCGCCAGCAGCCTTGGGGCGGAGAACACTGAAGCTTTCTTT. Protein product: CASSLGAENTEAFF.

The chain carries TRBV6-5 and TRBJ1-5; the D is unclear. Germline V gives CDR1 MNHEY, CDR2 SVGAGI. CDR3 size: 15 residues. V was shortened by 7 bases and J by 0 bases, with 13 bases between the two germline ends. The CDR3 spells CASIAGLNSNQPQHF. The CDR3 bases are TGTGCCAGCATAGCAGGACTGAATAGCAATCAGCCCCAGCATTTT.

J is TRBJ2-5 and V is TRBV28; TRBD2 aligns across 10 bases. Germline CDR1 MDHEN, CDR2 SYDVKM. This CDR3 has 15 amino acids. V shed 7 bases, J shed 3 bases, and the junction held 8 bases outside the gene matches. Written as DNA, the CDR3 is TGTGCCAGCACCACCGGGCTAGCGGGGGAAGAGACCCAGTACTTC. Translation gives CASTTGLAGEETQYF.

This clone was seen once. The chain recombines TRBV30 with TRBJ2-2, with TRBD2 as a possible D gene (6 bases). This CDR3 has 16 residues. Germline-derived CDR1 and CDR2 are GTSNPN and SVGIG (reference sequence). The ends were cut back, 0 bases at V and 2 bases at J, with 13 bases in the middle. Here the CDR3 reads CAWSVATGLNTGELFF. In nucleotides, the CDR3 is TGTGCCTGGAGTGTAGCTACCGGACTAAACACCGGGGAGCTGTTTTTT.

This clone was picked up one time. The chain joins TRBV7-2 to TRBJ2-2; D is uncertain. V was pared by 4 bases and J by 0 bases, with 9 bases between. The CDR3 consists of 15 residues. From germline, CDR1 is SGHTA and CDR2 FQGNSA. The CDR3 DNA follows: TGTGCCAGCAGCTCCTATGAAACGAACACCGGGGAGCTGTTTTTT. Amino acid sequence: CASSSYETNTGELFF.

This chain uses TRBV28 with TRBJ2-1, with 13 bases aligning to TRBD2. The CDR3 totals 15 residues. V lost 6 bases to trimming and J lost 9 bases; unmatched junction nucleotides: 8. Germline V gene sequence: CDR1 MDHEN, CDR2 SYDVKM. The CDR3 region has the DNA TGTGCCAGCAGCCTCCGGACTAGCGGGAGTGGTGAGCAGTTCTTC. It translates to CASSLRTSGSGEQFF.

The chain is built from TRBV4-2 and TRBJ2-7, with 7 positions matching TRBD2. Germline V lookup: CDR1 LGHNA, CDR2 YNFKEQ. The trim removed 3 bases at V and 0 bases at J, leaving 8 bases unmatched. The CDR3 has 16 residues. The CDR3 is CASSQSVGGYSYEQYF. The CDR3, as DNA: TGTGCCAGCAGCCAGAGTGTGGGGGGGTACTCCTACGAGCAGTACTTC.

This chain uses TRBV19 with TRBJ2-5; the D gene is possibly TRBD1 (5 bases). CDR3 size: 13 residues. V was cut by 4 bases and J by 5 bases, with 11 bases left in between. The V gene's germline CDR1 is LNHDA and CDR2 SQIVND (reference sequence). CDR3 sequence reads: CASSSQGWETQYF. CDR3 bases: TGTGCCAGTAGTAGCCAGGGTTGGGAGACCCAGTACTTC.

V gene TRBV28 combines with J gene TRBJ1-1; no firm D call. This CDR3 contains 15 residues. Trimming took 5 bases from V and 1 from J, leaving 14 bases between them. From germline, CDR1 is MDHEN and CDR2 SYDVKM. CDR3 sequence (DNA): TGTGCCAGCAGTAACCCCGGAGAGGGGAACACTGAAGCTTTCTTT. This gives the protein CASSNPGEGNTEAFF.

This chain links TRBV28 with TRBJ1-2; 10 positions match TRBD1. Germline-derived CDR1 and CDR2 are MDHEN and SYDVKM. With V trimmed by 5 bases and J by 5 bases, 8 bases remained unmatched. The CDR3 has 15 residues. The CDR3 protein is CASSAPPGQGYGYTF. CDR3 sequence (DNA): TGTGCCAGCAGTGCCCCCCCGGGACAGGGGTATGGCTACACCTTC.

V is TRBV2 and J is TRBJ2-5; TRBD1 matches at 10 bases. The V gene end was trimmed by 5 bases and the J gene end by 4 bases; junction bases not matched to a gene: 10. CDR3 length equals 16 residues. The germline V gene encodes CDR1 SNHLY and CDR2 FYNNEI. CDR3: CASSSTAGQGTETQYF. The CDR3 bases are TGTGCCAGCAGTTCAACCGCGGGACAGGGGACAGAGACCCAGTACTTC.

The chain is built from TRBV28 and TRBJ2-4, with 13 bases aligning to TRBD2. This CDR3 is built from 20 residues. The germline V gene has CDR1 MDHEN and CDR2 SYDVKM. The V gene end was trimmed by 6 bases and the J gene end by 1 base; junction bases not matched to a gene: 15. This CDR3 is CASRPRSGLAGPGAKNIQYF. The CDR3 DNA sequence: TGTGCCAGCAGACCCAGATCGGGACTAGCGGGACCCGGGGCCAAAAACATTCAGTACTTC.

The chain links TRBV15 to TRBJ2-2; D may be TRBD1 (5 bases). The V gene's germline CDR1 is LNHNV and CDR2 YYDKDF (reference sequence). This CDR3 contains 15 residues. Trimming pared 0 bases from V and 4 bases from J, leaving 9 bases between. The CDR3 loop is CATSRDRGGTGELFF. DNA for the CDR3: TGTGCCACCAGCAGAGATAGGGGCGGCACCGGGGAGCTGTTTTTT.

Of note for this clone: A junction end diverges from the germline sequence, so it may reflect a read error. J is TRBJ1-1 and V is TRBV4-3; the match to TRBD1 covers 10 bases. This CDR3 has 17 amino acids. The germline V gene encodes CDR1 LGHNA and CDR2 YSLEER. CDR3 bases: TGCGCCAGCAGCCAAGATGCGGGACAGGGGATGAACAGTGAAGCTTTCTTT. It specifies CASSQDAGQGMNSEAFF.

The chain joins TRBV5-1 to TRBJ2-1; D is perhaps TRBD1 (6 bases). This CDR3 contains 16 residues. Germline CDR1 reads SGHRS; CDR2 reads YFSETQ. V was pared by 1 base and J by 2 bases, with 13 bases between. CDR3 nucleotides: TGCGCCAGCAGCTTGCACACAGGGTTTCCCTACAATGAGCAGTTCTTC. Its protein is CASSLHTGFPYNEQFF.

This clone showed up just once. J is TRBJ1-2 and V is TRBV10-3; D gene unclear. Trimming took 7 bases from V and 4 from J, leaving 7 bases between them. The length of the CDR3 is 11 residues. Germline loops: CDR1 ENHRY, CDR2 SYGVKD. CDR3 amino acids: CAIKQPYGYTF. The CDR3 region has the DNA TGTGCCATCAAACAGCCCTATGGCTACACCTTC.

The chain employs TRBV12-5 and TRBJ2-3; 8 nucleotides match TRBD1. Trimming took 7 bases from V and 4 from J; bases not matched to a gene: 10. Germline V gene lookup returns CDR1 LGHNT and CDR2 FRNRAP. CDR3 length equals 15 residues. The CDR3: CASELGQGWADTQYF. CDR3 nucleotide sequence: TGTGCTAGTGAGCTCGGACAGGGATGGGCAGATACGCAGTATTTT.

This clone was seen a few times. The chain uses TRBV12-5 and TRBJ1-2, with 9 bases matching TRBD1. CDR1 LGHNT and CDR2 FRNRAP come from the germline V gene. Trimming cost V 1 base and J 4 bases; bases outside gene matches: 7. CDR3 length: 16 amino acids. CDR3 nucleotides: TGTGCTAGTGGTTTGGGACGGACAGGGGTAGTCTATGGCTACACCTTC. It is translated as CASGLGRTGVVYGYTF.

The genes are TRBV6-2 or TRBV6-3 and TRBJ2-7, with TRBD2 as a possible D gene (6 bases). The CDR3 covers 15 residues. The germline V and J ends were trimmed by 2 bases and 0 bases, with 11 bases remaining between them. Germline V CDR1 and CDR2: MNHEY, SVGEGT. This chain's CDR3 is CASSYRRRGSYEQYF. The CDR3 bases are TGTGCCAGCAGTTACCGAAGGCGGGGCTCCTACGAGCAGTACTTC.